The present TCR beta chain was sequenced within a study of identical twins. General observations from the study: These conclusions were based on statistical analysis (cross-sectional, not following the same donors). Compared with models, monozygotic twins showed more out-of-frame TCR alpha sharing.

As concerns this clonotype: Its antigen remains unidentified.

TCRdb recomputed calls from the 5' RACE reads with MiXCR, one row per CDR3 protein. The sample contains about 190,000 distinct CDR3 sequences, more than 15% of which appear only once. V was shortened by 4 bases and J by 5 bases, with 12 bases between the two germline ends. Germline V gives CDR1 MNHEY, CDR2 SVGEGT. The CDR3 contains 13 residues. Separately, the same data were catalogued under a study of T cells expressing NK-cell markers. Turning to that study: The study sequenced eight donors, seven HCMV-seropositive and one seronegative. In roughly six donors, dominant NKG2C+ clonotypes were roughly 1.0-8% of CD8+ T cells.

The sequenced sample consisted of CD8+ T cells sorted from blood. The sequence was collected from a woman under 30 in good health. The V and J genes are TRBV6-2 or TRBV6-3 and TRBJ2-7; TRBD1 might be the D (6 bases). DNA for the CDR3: TGTGCCAGCAGTTTTACAGGGTATAACGAGCAGTACTTC. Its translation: CASSFTGYNEQYF.